This is a list of T cell receptor delta chains from one sample in a study of gamma-delta chains in newborns, infants, children. TCRdb used CATT to re-call clones from the reads. This sample yields more than 9,000 delta-chain clones, of which approximately 9.1% are seen a single time; under 10% belongs to the top ten. Sequencing was carried out using blood. The receptors originated from a child who was a newborn, infant or young child, either healthy, febrile or measles-vaccinated (not recorded which). Both conserved end residues are part of each CDR3. The order of the fields is J gene, D gene, V gene, clone size, CDR3 protein, CDR3 DNA. D genes are given only for firm matches. The size of a clone is reported for some rows only, either as once, few or many, or as a class for expanded clones.

j_call: TRDJ1; d_call: TRDD3; v_call: TRDV2; clone_size: few; cdr3_aa: CACDTGPLGDYLFTDKLIF; cdr3_nt: TGTGCCTGTGACACCGGTCCACTGGGGGATTACCTTTTCACCGATAAACTCATCTTT
j_call: TRDJ3; d_call: TRDD3; v_call: TRDV2; clone_size: -; cdr3_aa: CACDPMYWGSSWDTRQMFF; cdr3_nt: TGTGCCTGTGACCCGATGTACTGGGGGAGCTCCTGGGACACCCGACAGATGTTTTTC
j_call: TRDJ3; d_call: -; v_call: TRDV2; clone_size: -; cdr3_aa: CACDTVVLSSWDTRQMFF; cdr3_nt: TGTGCCTGTGACACGGTGGTCTTGTCCTCCTGGGACACCCGACAGATGTTTTTC
j_call: TRDJ3; d_call: TRDD3; v_call: TRDV2; clone_size: -; cdr3_aa: CACDSVLGDANTRQMFF; cdr3_nt: TGTGCCTGTGACTCCGTACTGGGGGATGCGAACACCCGACAGATGTTTTTC
j_call: TRDJ1; d_call: -; v_call: TRDV1; clone_size: -; cdr3_aa: CALGELLLRSTIGPYTDKLIF; cdr3_nt: TGTGCTCTTGGGGAACTACTCCTACGAAGTACCATAGGGCCTTACACCGATAAACTCATCTTT
j_call: TRDJ2; d_call: -; v_call: TRDV1; clone_size: -; cdr3_aa: CALGATSYGGILTAQLFF; cdr3_nt: TGTGCTCTTGGGGCGACTTCCTACGGGGGGATATTAACAGCACAACTCTTCTTT
j_call: TRDJ1; d_call: TRDD3; v_call: TRDV2; clone_size: -; cdr3_aa: CACDPILGDTRLIF; cdr3_nt: TGTGCCTGTGACCCTATTCTGGGGGATACGCGTCTCATCTTT
j_call: TRDJ3; d_call: TRDD3; v_call: TRDV2; clone_size: medium-sized; cdr3_aa: CACDTGWRTGGYELWDTRQMFF; cdr3_nt: TGTGCCTGTGACACCGGGTGGAGGACTGGGGGATACGAGTTGTGGGACACCCGACAGATGTTTTTC
j_call: TRDJ2; d_call: -; v_call: TRDV2; clone_size: few; cdr3_aa: CACDTVGAPSLTAQLFF; cdr3_nt: TGTGCCTGTGACACCGTGGGGGCCCCTTCTTTGACAGCACAACTCTTCTTT
j_call: TRDJ2; d_call: TRDD3; v_call: TRDV2; clone_size: -; cdr3_aa: CACDTVEGGIRALTAQLFF; cdr3_nt: TGTGCCTGTGACACTGTAGAGGGTGGGATACGCGCTTTGACAGCACAACTCTTCTTT
j_call: TRDJ1; d_call: TRDD3; v_call: TRDV2; clone_size: few; cdr3_aa: CACDTGTLGDTPTPDKLIF; cdr3_nt: TGTGCCTGTGACACCGGGACACTGGGGGACACCCCTACCCCCGATAAACTCATCTTT
j_call: TRDJ3; d_call: -; v_call: TRDV2; clone_size: -; cdr3_aa: CAWDQLGGSSWDTRQMFF; cdr3_nt: TGTGCCTGGGACCAACTCGGGGGGAGCTCCTGGGACACCCGACAGATGTTTTTC
j_call: TRDJ2; d_call: -; v_call: TRDV1; clone_size: -; cdr3_aa: CALGGLPTETENPVCWGSSTLTAQLFF; cdr3_nt: TGTGCTCTTGGGGGATTACCTACTGAAACCGAAAACCCAGTCTGCTGGGGATCTTCAACTTTGACAGCACAACTCTTCTTT
j_call: TRDJ3; d_call: TRDD3; v_call: TRDV2; clone_size: -; cdr3_aa: CACDILGATSWDTRQMFF; cdr3_nt: TGTGCCTGTGACATACTGGGGGCCACCTCCTGGGACACCCGACAGATGTTTTTC
j_call: TRDJ3; d_call: TRDD3; v_call: TRDV2; clone_size: -; cdr3_aa: CACDTGGYSSWDTRQMFF; cdr3_nt: TGTGCCTGTGACACCGGGGGATACTCCTCCTGGGACACCCGACAGATGTTCTTC
j_call: TRDJ1; d_call: -; v_call: TRDV2; clone_size: -; cdr3_aa: CACDTMRGVRSPEGYTDKLIF; cdr3_nt: TGTGCCTGTGACACTATGCGTGGGGTACGATCCCCCGAAGGATACACCGATAAACTCATCTTC
j_call: TRDJ1; d_call: TRDD2; v_call: TRDV1; clone_size: -; cdr3_aa: CALGTYSFLRGSGVHDKLIF; cdr3_nt: TGTGCTCTTGGGACCTACTCATTCCTACGTGGCTCGGGGGTACACGATAAACTCATCTTT
j_call: TRDJ2; d_call: TRDD3; v_call: TRDV2; clone_size: few; cdr3_aa: CACDTVGDGNLTAQLFF; cdr3_nt: TGTGCCTGTGACACCGTGGGGGATGGGAATTTGACAGCACAACTCTTCTTT
j_call: TRDJ2; d_call: TRDD3; v_call: TRDV2; clone_size: -; cdr3_aa: CACDTWGIPAQLFF; cdr3_nt: TGTGCCTGTGACACCTGGGGGATACCAGCACAACTCTTCTTT
j_call: TRDJ3; d_call: TRDD3; v_call: TRDV2; clone_size: -; cdr3_aa: CACDTGYATTWDTRQVFF; cdr3_nt: TGTGCCTGTGACACGGGATACGCAACCACCTGGGACACCCGACAGGTGTTTTTC
j_call: TRDJ1; d_call: TRDD3; v_call: TRDV2; clone_size: medium-sized; cdr3_aa: CACDGILGVTSRTDKLIF; cdr3_nt: TGTGCCTGTGACGGGATACTGGGGGTAACCTCGAGGACCGATAAACTCATCTTT
j_call: TRDJ3; d_call: -; v_call: TRDV2; clone_size: few; cdr3_aa: CACDTPDTPRSWDTRQMFF; cdr3_nt: TGTGCCTGTGACACTCCCGATACGCCGCGCTCCTGGGACACCCGACAGATGTTTTTC
j_call: TRDJ1; d_call: TRDD1; v_call: TRDV1; clone_size: -; cdr3_aa: CALGEIEAAPYTDKLIF; cdr3_nt: TGTGCTCTAGGGGAAATAGAAGCCGCCCCGTACACCGATAAACTCATCTTT
j_call: TRDJ1; d_call: TRDD3; v_call: TRDV2; clone_size: -; cdr3_aa: CACDPAGIGGSNTDKLIF; cdr3_nt: TGTGCCTGTGACCCGGCGGGAATTGGGGGATCCAACACCGATAAACTCATCTTT
j_call: TRDJ1; d_call: TRDD3; v_call: TRDV2; clone_size: -; cdr3_aa: CACDTVREWGSTWGIAGTDKLIF; cdr3_nt: TGTGCCTGTGACACCGTTCGTGAGTGGGGGTCTACCTGGGGGATCGCGGGCACCGATAAACTCATCTTT
j_call: TRDJ1; d_call: TRDD3; v_call: TRDV2; clone_size: few; cdr3_aa: CACDFLLGDTPSSTDKLIF; cdr3_nt: TGTGCCTGTGACTTCTTACTGGGGGATACGCCTTCCAGCACCGATAAACTCATCTTT
j_call: TRDJ1; d_call: TRDD3; v_call: TRDV2; clone_size: -; cdr3_aa: CACYGIRAYTDKLIF; cdr3_nt: TGTGCCTGTTACGGGATACGAGCGTACACCGATAAACTCATCTTT
j_call: TRDJ2; d_call: TRDD3; v_call: TRDV2; clone_size: -; cdr3_aa: CACDTLSRGYSTAQLFF; cdr3_nt: TGTGCCTGTGACACGCTTTCTAGGGGATACTCGACAGCACAACTCTTCTTT
j_call: TRDJ1; d_call: -; v_call: TRDV1; clone_size: few; cdr3_aa: CALGDYGYFHRVKLIF; cdr3_nt: TGTGCTCTTGGGGACTACGGTTACTTCCATAGGGTAAAACTCATCTTT
j_call: TRDJ3; d_call: TRDD3; v_call: TRDV2; clone_size: medium-sized; cdr3_aa: CACDTVLGDTTFSSWDTRQMFF; cdr3_nt: TGTGCCTGTGACACCGTACTGGGGGATACGACGTTTAGCTCCTGGGACACCCGACAGATGTTTTTC
j_call: TRDJ1; d_call: TRDD3; v_call: TRDV2; clone_size: few; cdr3_aa: CACDAVPDGGSLTDKLIF; cdr3_nt: TGTGCCTGCGATGCAGTTCCGGATGGGGGATCCCTCACCGATAAACTCATCTTT
j_call: TRDJ1; d_call: TRDD3; v_call: TRDV1; clone_size: -; cdr3_aa: CALGEPGYAYLGGTDKLIF; cdr3_nt: TGTGCTCTTGGGGAACCGGGTTACGCCTACCTGGGGGGAACCGATAAACTCATCTTT
j_call: TRDJ3; d_call: TRDD3; v_call: TRDV2; clone_size: -; cdr3_aa: CACDSTGVLSWDTRQMFF; cdr3_nt: TGTGCCTGTGACAGTACTGGGGTTTTATCCTGGGACACCCGACAGATGTTTTTC
j_call: TRDJ3; d_call: TRDD3; v_call: TRDV2; clone_size: -; cdr3_aa: CACDTGTGGYSSWDTRQMFF; cdr3_nt: TGTGCCTGTGACACCGGTACTGGGGGATACAGCTCCTGGGACACCCGACAGATGTTTTTC
j_call: TRDJ3; d_call: TRDD3; v_call: TRDV2; clone_size: once; cdr3_aa: CACASLGAPGESWDTRQMFF; cdr3_nt: TGTGCCTGTGCCTCGCTGGGGGCCCCTGGTGAATCCTGGGACACCCGACAGATGTTTTTC
j_call: TRDJ1; d_call: -; v_call: TRDV1; clone_size: few; cdr3_aa: CALGELLGGKLIF; cdr3_nt: TGTGCTCTTGGGGAACTTCTGGGCGGTAAACTCATCTTT
j_call: TRDJ3; d_call: TRDD3; v_call: TRDV2; clone_size: few; cdr3_aa: CACDTVGENSSWDTRQMFF; cdr3_nt: TGTGCCTGTGACACCGTGGGGGAAAACAGCTCCTGGGACACCCGACAGATGTTTTTC
j_call: TRDJ3; d_call: TRDD3; v_call: TRDV2; clone_size: -; cdr3_aa: CACDRLLGVSWDTRQMFF; cdr3_nt: TGTGCCTGTGACCGCCTACTGGGGGTTTCCTGGGACACCCGACAGATGTTTTTC
j_call: TRDJ1; d_call: TRDD3; v_call: TRDV2; clone_size: -; cdr3_aa: CACVPLLGDTGIADKLIF; cdr3_nt: TGCGCCTGTGTCCCATTACTGGGGGATACAGGTATAGCCGATAAACTCATCTTT
j_call: TRDJ1; d_call: TRDD3; v_call: TRDV2; clone_size: few; cdr3_aa: CACDSVLGNVGTSTDKLIF; cdr3_nt: TGTGCCTGTGACAGTGTACTGGGGAACGTCGGCACCTCCACCGATAAACTCATCTTT
j_call: TRDJ3; d_call: TRDD3; v_call: TRDV2; clone_size: few; cdr3_aa: CACDTLGDFGSWDTRQMFF; cdr3_nt: TGTGCCTGTGACACGCTGGGGGATTTCGGATCCTGGGACACCCGACAGATGTTCTTC
j_call: TRDJ3; d_call: TRDD3; v_call: TRDV2; clone_size: medium-sized; cdr3_aa: CACDTLGDISWDTRQMFF; cdr3_nt: TGTGCCTGTGACACCCTGGGGGATATTTCCTGGGACACCCGACAGATGTTTTTC
j_call: TRDJ3; d_call: -; v_call: TRDV2; clone_size: few; cdr3_aa: CACDPTGPVSWDTRQMFF; cdr3_nt: TGTGCCTGTGATCCGACTGGACCGGTCTCCTGGGACACCCGACAGATGTTTTTC
j_call: TRDJ1; d_call: -; v_call: TRDV2; clone_size: few; cdr3_aa: CACDPARDDKLIF; cdr3_nt: TGTGCCTGTGACCCAGCAAGGGACGATAAACTCATCTTT
j_call: TRDJ1; d_call: TRDD3; v_call: TRDV2; clone_size: -; cdr3_aa: CACDTMGIRNTADKLIF; cdr3_nt: TGTGCCTGTGACACCATGGGGATACGCAATACCGCCGATAAACTCATCTTT
j_call: TRDJ1; d_call: TRDD3; v_call: TRDV1; clone_size: few; cdr3_aa: CALGEPPRPSSYWGMWGTDKLIF; cdr3_nt: TGTGCTCTTGGGGAACCCCCAAGGCCTTCCTCGTACTGGGGGATGTGGGGCACCGATAAACTCATCTTT
j_call: TRDJ3; d_call: TRDD3; v_call: TRDV2; clone_size: few; cdr3_aa: CACDILGDTTWDTRQMFF; cdr3_nt: TGTGCCTGTGACATACTGGGGGATACGACCTGGGACACCCGACAGATGTTTTTC
j_call: TRDJ3; d_call: -; v_call: TRDV2; clone_size: few; cdr3_aa: CACDTVGARRASSWDTRQMFF; cdr3_nt: TGTGCCTGTGACACCGTGGGGGCGCGAAGGGCCAGCTCCTGGGACACCCGACAGATGTTTTTC
j_call: TRDJ1; d_call: -; v_call: TRDV2; clone_size: medium-sized; cdr3_aa: CACDTLLSRAAGHTDKLIF; cdr3_nt: TGTGCCTGTGACACCCTTTTAAGCCGGGCGGCCGGACACACCGATAAACTCATCTTT
j_call: TRDJ3; d_call: TRDD3; v_call: TRDV2; clone_size: -; cdr3_aa: CACDSGGFSSWDTRQMFF; cdr3_nt: TGTGCCTGTGACTCAGGGGGATTTAGCTCCTGGGACACCCGACAGATGTTTTTC
j_call: TRDJ3; d_call: TRDD3; v_call: TRDV2; clone_size: few; cdr3_aa: CACDTLLGDTPVSWDTRQMFF; cdr3_nt: TGTGCCTGTGACACCTTACTGGGGGATACGCCGGTCTCCTGGGACACCCGACAGATGTTTTTC
j_call: TRDJ1; d_call: TRDD3; v_call: TRDV1; clone_size: -; cdr3_aa: CALGDQKIRSWGISEDKLIF; cdr3_nt: TGTGCTCTTGGGGACCAAAAAATACGGTCCTGGGGGATATCGGAGGATAAACTCATCTTT
j_call: TRDJ3; d_call: -; v_call: TRDV2; clone_size: few; cdr3_aa: CACDTVWGSWDTRQMFF; cdr3_nt: TGTGCCTGTGACACCGTATGGGGCTCCTGGGACACCCGACAGATGTTTTTC
j_call: TRDJ3; d_call: TRDD3; v_call: TRDV2; clone_size: few; cdr3_aa: CACDLVLGDTGSWDTRQMFF; cdr3_nt: TGTGCCTGTGACCTCGTACTGGGGGATACGGGCTCCTGGGACACCCGACAGATGTTTTTC
j_call: TRDJ1; d_call: -; v_call: TRDV2; clone_size: few; cdr3_aa: CACDTLPANGDLTDKLIF; cdr3_nt: TGTGCCTGTGACACCCTCCCCGCAAACGGGGACCTCACCGATAAACTCATCTTT
j_call: TRDJ2; d_call: TRDD3; v_call: TRDV2; clone_size: few; cdr3_aa: CACDPLDTGGEGSLTAQLFF; cdr3_nt: TGTGCCTGTGACCCCCTTGATACTGGGGGAGAGGGGTCTTTGACAGCACAACTCTTCTTT
j_call: TRDJ3; d_call: TRDD3; v_call: TRDV2; clone_size: few; cdr3_aa: CACDKLGVVSWDTRQMFF; cdr3_nt: TGTGCCTGTGACAAACTGGGGGTCGTCTCCTGGGACACCCGACAGATGTTTTTC
j_call: TRDJ1; d_call: TRDD3; v_call: TRDV2; clone_size: few; cdr3_aa: CACDTVVAGGYNPTMNTDKLIF; cdr3_nt: TGTGCCTGTGACACCGTGGTGGCTGGGGGATACAACCCGACCATGAACACCGATAAACTCATCTTT
j_call: TRDJ3; d_call: -; v_call: TRDV2; clone_size: -; cdr3_aa: CACDPYSYSWDTRQMFF; cdr3_nt: TGTGCCTGTGACCCGTACTCATATTCCTGGGACACCCGACAGATGTTTTTC